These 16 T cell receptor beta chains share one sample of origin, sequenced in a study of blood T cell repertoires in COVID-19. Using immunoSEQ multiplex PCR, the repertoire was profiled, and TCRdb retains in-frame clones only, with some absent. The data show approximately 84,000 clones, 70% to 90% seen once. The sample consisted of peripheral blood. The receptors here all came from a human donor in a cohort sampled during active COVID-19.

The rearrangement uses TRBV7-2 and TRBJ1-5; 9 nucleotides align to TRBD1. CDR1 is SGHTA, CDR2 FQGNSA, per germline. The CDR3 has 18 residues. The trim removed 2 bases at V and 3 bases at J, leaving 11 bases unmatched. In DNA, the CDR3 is TGTGCCAGCAGCTTAACAGGGGGCGGGGGTACCTACAATCAGCCCCAGCATTTT. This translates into CASSLTGGGGTYNQPQHF.

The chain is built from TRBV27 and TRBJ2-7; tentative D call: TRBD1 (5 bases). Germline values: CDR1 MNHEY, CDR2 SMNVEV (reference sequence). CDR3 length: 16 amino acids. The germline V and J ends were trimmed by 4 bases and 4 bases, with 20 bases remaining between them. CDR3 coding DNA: TGTGCCAGCAGTTCCCTTCCCCAGGGATCTTGGTACGAGCAGTACTTC. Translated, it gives CASSSLPQGSWYEQYF.

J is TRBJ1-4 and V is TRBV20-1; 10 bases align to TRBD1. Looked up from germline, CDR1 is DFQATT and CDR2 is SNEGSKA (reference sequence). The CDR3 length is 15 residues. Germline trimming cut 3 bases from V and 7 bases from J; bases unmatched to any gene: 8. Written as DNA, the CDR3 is TGCAGTGCTAGTTCCTTGGGGACAGGGGTTGAAAAACTGTTTTTT. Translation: CSASSLGTGVEKLFF.

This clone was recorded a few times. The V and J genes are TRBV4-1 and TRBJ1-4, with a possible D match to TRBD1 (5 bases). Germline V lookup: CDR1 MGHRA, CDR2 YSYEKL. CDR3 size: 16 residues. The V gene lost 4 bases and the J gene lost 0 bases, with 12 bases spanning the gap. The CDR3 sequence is CASSRAATATNEKLFF. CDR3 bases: TGCGCCAGCAGCCGGGCCGCGACAGCAACTAATGAAAAACTGTTTTTT.

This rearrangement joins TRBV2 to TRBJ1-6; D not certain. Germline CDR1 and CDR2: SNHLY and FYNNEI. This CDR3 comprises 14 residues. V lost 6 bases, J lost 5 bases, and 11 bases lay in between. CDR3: CASRAPMDNSPLHF. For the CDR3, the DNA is TGTGCCAGCAGGGCTCCCATGGATAATTCACCCCTCCACTTT.

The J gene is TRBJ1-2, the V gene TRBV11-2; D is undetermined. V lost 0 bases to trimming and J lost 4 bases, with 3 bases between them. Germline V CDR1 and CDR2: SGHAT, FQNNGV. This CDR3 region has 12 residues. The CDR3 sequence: CASSLDSYGYTF. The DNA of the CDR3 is TGTGCCAGCAGCTTAGACAGCTATGGCTACACCTTC.

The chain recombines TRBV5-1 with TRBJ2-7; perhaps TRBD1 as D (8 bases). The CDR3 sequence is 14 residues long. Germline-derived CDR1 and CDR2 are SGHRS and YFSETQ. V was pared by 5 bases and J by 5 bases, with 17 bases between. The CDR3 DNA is TGCGCCAGCAGTTTTGGACAGGGAGGGGACGAGCAGTACTTC. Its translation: CASSFGQGGDEQYF.

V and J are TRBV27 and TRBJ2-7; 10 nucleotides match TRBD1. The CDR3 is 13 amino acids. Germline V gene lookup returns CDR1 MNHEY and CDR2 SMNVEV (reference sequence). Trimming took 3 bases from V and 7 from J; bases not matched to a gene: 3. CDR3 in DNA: TGTGCCAGCAGTTTTAGGACAGGGGGTGAGCAGTACTTC. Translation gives CASSFRTGGEQYF.

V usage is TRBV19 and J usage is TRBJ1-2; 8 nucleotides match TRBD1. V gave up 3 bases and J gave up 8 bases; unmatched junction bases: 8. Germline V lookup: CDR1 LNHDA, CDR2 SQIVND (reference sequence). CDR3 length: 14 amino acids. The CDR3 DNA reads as TGTGCCAGTAGTATCGGAGGACAGGGCTACGGCTACACCTTC. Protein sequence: CASSIGGQGYGYTF. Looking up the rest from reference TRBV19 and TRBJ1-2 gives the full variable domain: DGGITQSPKYLFRKEGQNVTLSCEQNLNHDAMYWYRQDPGQGLRLIYYSQIVNDFQKGDIAEGYSVSREKKESFPLTVTSAQKNPTAFYLCASSIGGQGYGYTFGSGTRLTVV.

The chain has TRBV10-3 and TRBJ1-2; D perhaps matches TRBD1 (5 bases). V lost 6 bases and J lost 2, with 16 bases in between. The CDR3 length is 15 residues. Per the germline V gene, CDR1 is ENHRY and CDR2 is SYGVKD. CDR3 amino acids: CAISRREEDNYGYTF. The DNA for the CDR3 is TGTGCCATCAGCCGCAGGGAAGAGGACAACTATGGCTACACCTTC.

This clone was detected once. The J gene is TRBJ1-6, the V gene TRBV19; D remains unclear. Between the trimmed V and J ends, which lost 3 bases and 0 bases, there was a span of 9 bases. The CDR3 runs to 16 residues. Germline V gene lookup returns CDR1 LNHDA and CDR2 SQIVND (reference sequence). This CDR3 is CASSIMGSSYNSPLHF. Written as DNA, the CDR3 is TGTGCCAGTAGTATCATGGGGAGCTCCTATAATTCACCCCTCCACTTT.

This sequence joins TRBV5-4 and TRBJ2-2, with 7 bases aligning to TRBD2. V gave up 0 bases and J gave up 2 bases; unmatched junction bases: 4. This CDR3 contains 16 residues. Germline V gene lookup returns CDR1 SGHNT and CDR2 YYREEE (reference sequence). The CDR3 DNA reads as TGTGCCAGCAGCTTGGCTCCGGGAGGTAACACCGGGGAGCTGTTTTTT. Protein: CASSLAPGGNTGELFF.

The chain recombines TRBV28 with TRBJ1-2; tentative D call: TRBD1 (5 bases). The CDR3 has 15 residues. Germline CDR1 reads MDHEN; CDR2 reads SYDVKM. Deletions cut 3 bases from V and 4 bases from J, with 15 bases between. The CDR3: CASSLFRSTAYGYTF. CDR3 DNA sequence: TGTGCCAGCAGTTTGTTTCGTTCGACAGCCTATGGCTACACCTTC.

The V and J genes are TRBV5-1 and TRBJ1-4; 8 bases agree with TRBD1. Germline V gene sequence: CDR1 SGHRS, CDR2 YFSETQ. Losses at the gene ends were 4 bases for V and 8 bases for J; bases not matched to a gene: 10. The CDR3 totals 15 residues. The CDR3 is CASSQQQGDGEKLFF. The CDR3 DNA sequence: TGCGCCAGCAGCCAACAACAGGGGGACGGGGAAAAACTGTTTTTT.

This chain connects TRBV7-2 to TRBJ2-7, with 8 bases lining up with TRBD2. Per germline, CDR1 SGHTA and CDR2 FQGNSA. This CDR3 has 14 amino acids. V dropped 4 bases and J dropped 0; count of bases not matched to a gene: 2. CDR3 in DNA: TGTGCCAGCAGCTACCGGGAGGGCTCCTACGAGCAGTACTTC. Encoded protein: CASSYREGSYEQYF.

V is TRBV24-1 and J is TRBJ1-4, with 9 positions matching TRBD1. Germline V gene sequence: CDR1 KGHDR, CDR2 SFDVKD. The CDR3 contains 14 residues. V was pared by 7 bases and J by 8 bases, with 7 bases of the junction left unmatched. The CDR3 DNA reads TGTGCCACCAGCACCGGACAGGGGAGGGAAAAACTGTTTTTT. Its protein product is CATSTGQGREKLFF.